The 27 T cell receptor beta chains in this list originate from one sample, sequenced in a study of tumor and adjacent non-tumor tissue in lung cancer. A modified ARM-PCR protocol with three rounds of nested PCR amplified TCRbeta. TCRdb redid the calling of the multiplex PCR reads with MiXCR, one entry per CDR3 protein. The sample holds roughly 75,000 distinct CDR3 sequences, approximately 81% seen once. No cell sorting was done before RNA was extracted from the tissue. Distant lung tissue was collected more than 3 cm away from the tumor edge. Source material: distant non-tumor lung tissue. All receptors derive from a man aged 55 to 70 with non-small cell lung cancer.

As to this clonotype: A read error may produce the germline difference seen at one junction end. The V call is TRBV5-6, the J call TRBJ2-1; D is possibly TRBD1 (5 bases). Looked up from germline, CDR1 is SGHDT and CDR2 is YYEEEE. CDR3 length: 15 residues. The CDR3 spells CASGSDISSFNEQFF. For the CDR3, the DNA is TGTGCCAGCGGCTCGGACATTAGCTCCTTCAATGAGCAGTTCTTC.

Points on this clonotype: It may be a read error: a sequence one base away is much more abundant. The chain combines TRBV20-1 with TRBJ2-7; no clear D gene. CDR1 DFQATT and CDR2 SNEGSKA come from the germline V gene (reference sequence). This CDR3 is 12 amino acids long. The CDR3 spells CNARDLGYEQYF. For the CDR3, the DNA is TGCAATGCTAGAGATCTGGGGTACGAGCAGTACTTC.

As concerns this clonotype: One junction end disagrees with the germline gene, perhaps due to a read error. V is TRBV11-3 and J is TRBJ2-7, with D unresolved. CDR3 size: 16 residues. Germline V lookup: CDR1 SGHNT, CDR2 YENEEA. CDR3 sequence: CASSFLTPTLGYEHYF. The CDR3 DNA sequence: TGTGCTAGCAGCTTCCTAACGCCGACCCTCGGGTACGAGCATTACTTC.

Of note for this clonotype: Its ends do not fully match the called genes, so a read error is possible. This chain connects TRBV11-2 to TRBJ1-3; D remains ambiguous. This CDR3 region has 15 residues. Per the germline V gene, CDR1 is SGHAT and CDR2 is FQNNGV. In nucleotides, the CDR3 is TGTACCAGCAGCTTAGGTGGTGGCCCCGGAAACACCATATATTTT. This translates into CTSSLGGGPGNTIYF.

A word on this clonotype: This clone may be a read error of a much larger clone one base away. This sequence joins TRBV29-1 and TRBJ2-7, with TRBD2 matching 7 bases. Germline assignment: CDR1 SQVTM and CDR2 ANQGSEA. The CDR3 runs to 14 residues. DNA of the CDR3: TGCAGCGTTGAAGAGGCGACTAGCAGCTACGAGCAGTGCTTC. Protein: CSVEEATSSYEQCF.

This clonotype was picked up many times. The chain carries TRBV6-5 and TRBJ2-1; D is perhaps TRBD1 (5 bases). Germline V gene sequence: CDR1 MNHEY, CDR2 SVGAGI. The CDR3 spans 13 residues. The V gene lost 8 bases and the J gene lost 7 bases, with 15 bases spanning the gap. DNA for the CDR3: TGTGCCAGCCGAAGTCAGGGTCAGAATGAGCAGTTCTTC. Translating it yields CASRSQGQNEQFF.

As for this clonotype: A read error may account for a junction end that differs from germline. The chain carries TRBV5-6 and TRBJ2-5; tentative D call: TRBD2 (7 bases). The CDR3 length is 15 residues. From germline, CDR1 is SGHDT and CDR2 YYEEEE. CDR3 amino acids: CTSSSKGGLIETQYF. The CDR3 DNA follows: TGTACCAGCAGCTCGAAGGGGGGGTTAATCGAGACCCAGTACTTC.

Worth noting for this clonotype: Here the CDR3 omits its conserved ending phenylalanine or tryptophan, so a read error is the likely source. CDR3 nucleotide sequence: TGTGCCAGCAGCTTACGCCGGGAGGTCGTAACGCAGTATTTA. It translates to CASSLRREVVTQYL. This sequence joins TRBV11-2 and TRBJ2-3; 7 bases fit TRBD2. CDR3 size: 14 residues. CDR1 is SGHAT and CDR2 is FQNNGV in the germline V gene. The junction had 8 bases not matched to a gene; V was cut back by 2 bases and J by 9 bases.

The genes are TRBV11-3 and TRBJ2-5; 15 bases are a match to TRBD2. The CDR3 consists of 15 residues. CDR1 SGHNT and CDR2 YENEEA come from the germline V gene. In DNA, the CDR3 is TGTACTAGCAGCATCGGACTAGCGGGGGGGAAGACCCAGTACTTC. Its translation: CTSSIGLAGGKTQYF.

Comment on this clonotype: A much larger clone sits a single nucleotide away, making a read error possible. The chain uses TRBV6-6 and TRBJ2-5; D is unclear. Per the germline V gene, CDR1 is MNHNY and CDR2 is SVGAGI (reference sequence). V was clipped by 0 bases and J by 5 bases, with 10 bases between them. This CDR3 has 14 amino acids. CDR3 sequence reads: CASSYSAAHETQYF. Here the CDR3 DNA reads TGTGCCAGCAGTTACTCGGCCGCCCATGAGACCCAGTACTTC.

The V and J genes are TRBV6-2 or TRBV6-3 and TRBJ2-7; TRBD2 matches 7 bases. Germline V gene sequence: CDR1 MNHEY, CDR2 SVGEGT. The CDR3 consists of 14 residues. CDR3 sequence (DNA): TGTACCATCAGTTCCCCACTAGCGTCATACGAGCAGTACTTC. Translating gives CTISSPLASYEQYF.

V is TRBV11-3 and J is TRBJ2-3, with D possibly being TRBD2 (5 bases). This CDR3 region has 15 residues. Germline CDR1 is SGHNT and CDR2 is YENEEA. The V end was cut by 8 bases, the J end by 6 bases, with 21 bases between. CDR3 protein: CASGLALGCGDTQYF. CDR3 coding DNA: TGTGCCAGCGGCCTCGCTCTAGGGTGCGGGGATACGCAGTATTTT.

In this sample, this clonotype turned up once. The germline gene is not matched at one end of the junction; a read error may be the cause. The CDR3 here is CASIQDPVGSGELFF. DNA of the CDR3: TGTGCCAGCATCCAAGATCCGGTAGGCTCCGGGGAGCTGTTTTTT. This chain uses TRBV4-3 with TRBJ2-2; no reliable D call. This CDR3 has 15 amino acids. From germline, CDR1 is LGHNA and CDR2 YSLEER.

Concerning this clonotype itself: At one of its ends the junction is not consistent with the germline gene, which may arise from a read error. The J gene is TRBJ2-7, the V gene TRBV6-2 or TRBV6-3; D is unresolved. Germline V gives CDR1 MNHEY, CDR2 SVGEGT. There are 12 residues in the CDR3. The chain's CDR3 is CVSRGSSYEQYF. The CDR3 DNA reads TGTGTCAGCAGAGGCAGTTCCTACGAGCAGTACTTC.

The table lists this clonotype with many counts. The rearrangement joins TRBV20-1 to TRBJ2-1; D might be TRBD2 (6 bases). With 5 bases removed from V and 4 bases from J, the gap between germline ends came to 18 bases. Germline V lookup: CDR1 DFQATT, CDR2 SNEGSKA (reference sequence). The CDR3 sequence is 15 residues long. In DNA, the CDR3 is TGCAGTGCTCCACCGGGACTCGAAGGGTACAATGAGCAGTTCTTC. It specifies CSAPPGLEGYNEQFF.

Regarding this clonotype: The junction departs from germline at one end; a sequencing error may be responsible. The chain combines TRBV11-2 with TRBJ2-5; D call uncertain. The germline gives CDR1 SGHAT, CDR2 FQNNGV. This CDR3 has 13 residues. The DNA for the CDR3 is TGCGCCAGCAGCTCTACATGGGAAGAGAACCAATACTTC. Encoded protein: CASSSTWEENQYF.

With regard to this clonotype: Its ends do not fully match the called genes, so a read error is possible. As DNA, the CDR3 is TGTGCCAGCAGTTCCGGACAGGTTCTGGAGCCCCAATACTTC. It specifies CASSSGQVLEPQYF. The genes are TRBV11-2 and TRBJ2-5, with TRBD1 matching over 7 bases. The CDR3 loop spans 14 amino acids. Germline V CDR1 and CDR2: SGHAT, FQNNGV.

This clonotype appeared many times. The chain combines TRBV7-9 with TRBJ2-7; 7 positions match TRBD1. V lost 6 bases to trimming and J lost 6 bases; unmatched junction nucleotides: 14. Per the germline V gene, CDR1 is SEHNR and CDR2 is FQNEAQ (reference sequence). The CDR3 has 15 amino acids. The CDR3 here is CASSSTGQSSSEQYF. The CDR3 region has the DNA TGTGCCAGCAGTTCGACGGGACAGTCAAGCAGCGAGCAGTACTTC.

As regards this clonotype: The junction does not match germline at one end; this may be a read error. The J gene is TRBJ1-2, the V gene TRBV20-1; D may be TRBD1 (5 bases). The CDR3 covers 15 residues. CDR1 DFQATT and CDR2 SNEGSKA come from the germline V gene (reference sequence). CDR3 nucleotide sequence: TGCAATGCTAGAGACTCGACAGCCACGAAAGGCGGCTACACCTTT. Its translation is CNARDSTATKGGYTF.

The chain carries TRBV11-3 and TRBJ2-5; D is perhaps TRBD2 (5 bases). With 6 bases removed from V and 13 bases from J, the gap between germline ends came to 27 bases. CDR1 and CDR2 from the germline V gene are SGHNT and YENEEA. The CDR3 sequence is 15 residues long. For the CDR3, the DNA is TGTGCCAGCAGTTATCGGACTGGATTAACCTACGAGAGGTACTTC. This translates into CASSYRTGLTYERYF. The whole variable domain, remainder taken from reference TRBV11-3 and TRBJ2-5, is EAGVVQSPRYKIIEKKQPVAFWCNPISGHNTLYWYLQNLGQGPELLIRYENEEAVDDSQLPKDRFSAERLKGVDSTLKIQPAELGDSAVYLCASSYRTGLTYERYFGPGTRLLVL.

The chain joins TRBV11-3 to TRBJ2-3; TRBD2 agrees at 7 bases. The germline gives CDR1 SGHNT, CDR2 YENEEA. V was clipped by 7 bases and J by 3 bases; unmatched bases: 1. The CDR3 is 12 amino acids. The DNA for the CDR3 is TGTGCCAGCATGGGGGGGACAGATACGCAGTATTTT. Encoded protein: CASMGGTDTQYF.

With respect to this clonotype: This may come from a read error, since a much larger clone is one base off. The V and J genes are TRBV11-2 and TRBJ1-4; D unresolved. Germline CDR1 is SGHAT and CDR2 is FQNNGV. The CDR3 extends over 13 amino acids. CDR3: CANSLETRGRLFF. For the CDR3, the DNA is TGTGCCAACAGCTTAGAAACTAGAGGACGACTGTTTTTT.

This clonotype has just a few counts. Sequence at one end of the junction differs from germline and may be a read error. This chain connects TRBV11-2 to TRBJ2-6; TRBD1 is a possible D gene (5 bases). The CDR3 is made up of 14 amino acids. Germline-derived CDR1 and CDR2 are SGHAT and FQNNGV. The CDR3 DNA reads as TGTGCCGGCAGTCCTATCTTTGGGGCCAACGTCGTGACTTTC. As protein: CAGSPIFGANVVTF.

A note on this clonotype: The conserved final phenylalanine or tryptophan is absent from the CDR3, which likely points to a read error. J is TRBJ1-5 and V is TRBV20-1, with TRBD1 matching 8 bases. The CDR3 totals 13 residues. Germline V gives CDR1 DFQATT, CDR2 SNEGSKA (reference sequence). CDR3 sequence reads: CRARAQGDQPQHS. DNA for the CDR3: TGCAGAGCTAGAGCACAGGGGGACCAGCCCCAGCATTCT.

With respect to this clonotype: The junction departs from the called germline gene at one end, perhaps through a read error. V usage is TRBV12-5 and J usage is TRBJ2-3, with 7 bases lining up with TRBD1. The length of the CDR3 is 15 residues. Germline CDR1 LGHNT, CDR2 FRNRAP. CDR3 in DNA: TGTGCAAGTGGTTTGCGGCAGGGGGTTACAGATACGCAGAATTTT. Encoded protein: CASGLRQGVTDTQNF.

A remark on this clonotype: This likely comes from a read error, as the CDR3 has no conserved phenylalanine or tryptophan at its end. It is unclear where the CDR3 begins or ends on the DNA, so no DNA is shown, and the CDR3 is as TCRdb lists it. V and J are TRBV6-2 or TRBV6-3 and TRBJ1-1. Germline V gene data show CDR1 as MNHEY and CDR2 as SVGEGT. A total of 14 residues make up the CDR3, ends included. CDR3: CTSSYPYGNTEVFS.

A note on this clonotype: At one end, the junction sequence differs from germline, possibly due to a read error. This chain connects TRBV4-3 to TRBJ2-3; 7 bases match TRBD1. Germline V gene lookup returns CDR1 LGHNA and CDR2 YSLEER. This CDR3 spans 17 amino acids. CDR3 region: CANSRQVWTGLTHTQYF. CDR3 bases: TGCGCCAACAGCCGCCAGGTCTGGACAGGACTCACACATACGCAGTATTTT.